This T cell receptor (beta chain) appears in the sequencing data of a study of early T cells in non-severe SARS-CoV-2 infection. Study information: Sequencing of unsorted whole blood was done on bulk RNA, leaving chains unpaired.

The J segment lost 2 bases and the V segment lost 2 bases, leaving 6 bases of the junction unmatched. The CDR3 sequence is 15 residues long. This clonotype was counted only a few times. The target antigen is unknown. The study's findings and limits: Private and CD4 specificities were missed by VDJdb matching, skewed to anti-spike CD8.

MiXCR, applied by TCRdb to the 5' RACE reads, yields one record per CDR3 protein. This sample has about 92,000 distinct CDR3 sequences; approximately 16% occur once, and the top ten carry 0.95% to 1.5%. The specimen sequenced was whole blood. This chain joins TRBV12-3 or TRBV12-4 and TRBJ2-7; 7 bases are a match to TRBD1. The clonotype originates from an adult who was a healthcare worker with PCR-confirmed SARS-CoV-2 infection or an uninfected control (not recorded which). CDR3 bases: TGTGCCAGCAGTTTATCCCTGGACAGGACCTACGAGCAGTACTTC. As protein: CASSLSLDRTYEQYF.